One and the same sample provided the 16 T cell receptor beta chains below, sequenced in a study of CD8 T cells in Susac syndrome. The RNA, about 0.45 to 1 ug, was put through reverse transcription using random hexamers. TCRdb processed the immunoSEQ multiplex PCR reads anew with MiXCR; each CDR3 protein has one entry. The repertoire includes approximately 200,000 distinct CDR3 sequences, nearly 95% of them detected once, and around 0.085% sits in the top ten. Sequencing was done on a sample of CD4+ T cells from PBMCs. The receptors stem from a human donor with multiple sclerosis.

The CDR3 reads CASSDLGHNEQFF. CDR3 nucleotide sequence: TGTGCCAGCAGTGACTTGGGGCACAATGAGCAGTTCTTC. This rearrangement joins TRBV2 to TRBJ2-1; weak D call: TRBD1 (5 bases). CDR1 and CDR2 (germline): SNHLY, FYNNEI. The CDR3 runs to 13 residues. V lost 3 bases and J 5 bases, leaving 8 bases between the germline ends. Full variable domain (missing parts from reference TRBV2 and TRBJ2-1): EPEVTQTPSHQVTQMGQEVILRCVPISNHLYFYWYRQILGQKVEFLVSFYNNEISEKSEIFDDQFSVERPDGSNFTLKIRSTKLEDSAMYFCASSDLGHNEQFFGPGTRLTVL.

The J gene is TRBJ1-1, the V gene TRBV3-1, with D unclear. CDR3 length: 13 residues. Germline V gene data show CDR1 as LGHDT and CDR2 as YNNKEL (reference sequence). V was pared by 5 bases and J by 3 bases, with 10 bases between. The CDR3 nucleotides are TGTGCCAGCAGCTTTGGACGGGACACTGAAGCTTTCTTT. Its protein product is CASSFGRDTEAFF.

The rearrangement uses TRBV20-1 and TRBJ2-3, with 7 bases fitting TRBD2. Trimming removed 3 bases from V and 1 base from J; junction bases left unmatched: 7. Looked up from germline, CDR1 is DFQATT and CDR2 is SNEGSKA (reference sequence). This CDR3 contains 15 residues. DNA for the CDR3: TGCAGTGCTAGCTCCCGCCTAGCGGGCACAGATACGCAGTATTTT. Protein sequence: CSASSRLAGTDTQYF.

The chain recombines TRBV13 with TRBJ2-1; no clear D. CDR3 length: 16 amino acids. V gave up 4 bases and J gave up 0 bases, with 13 bases separating them. Germline CDR1 PRHDT, CDR2 FYEKMQ (reference sequence). The CDR3 nucleotides read TGTGCCAGCAGCTCCTACTCTATTCCCTCCTACAATGAGCAGTTCTTC. This sequence encodes CASSSYSIPSYNEQFF.

The V call is TRBV29-1, the J call TRBJ2-1, with D possibly being TRBD1 or TRBD2 (6 bases each). The CDR3 length is 12 residues. Germline loops: CDR1 SQVTM, CDR2 ANQGSEA. Trimming removed 6 bases from V and 10 bases from J, with 16 bases in between. The CDR3 region has the DNA TGCAGCGTCATTCGGGCCGGGGGCGAGCAGTTCTTC. Its translation: CSVIRAGGEQFF.

V is TRBV18 and J is TRBJ1-3, with D uncertain. The CDR3 sequence is 14 residues long. Germline CDR1 is KGHSH and CDR2 is LQKENI. Between the trimmed V and J ends, which lost 6 bases and 1 base, there was a span of 10 bases. As DNA, the CDR3 is TGTGCCAGCTCCAAGGCGGAGTCTGGAAACACCATATATTTT. Translated: CASSKAESGNTIYF.

This chain joins TRBV7-9 and TRBJ2-3; D not resolved. V was pared by 3 bases and J by 6 bases, with 7 bases between. Germline V lookup: CDR1 SEHNR, CDR2 FQNEAQ (reference sequence). The CDR3 covers 12 residues. The CDR3 DNA follows: TGTGCCAGCAGCTTGTTGGCGGATACGCAGTATTTT. Translated: CASSLLADTQYF.

This sequence joins TRBV10-2 and TRBJ2-5; the D gene is possibly TRBD2 (5 bases). Trimming removed 8 bases from V and 7 bases from J, with 14 bases in between. This CDR3 spans 12 amino acids. Germline CDR1 is WSHSY and CDR2 is SAAADI. The CDR3 loop reads CASRPEAGTQYF. As DNA, the CDR3 is TGCGCCAGCCGCCCGGAGGCGGGGACCCAGTACTTC.

The chain is built from TRBV29-1 and TRBJ2-7; the D gene is possibly TRBD1 (5 bases). The V end lost 5 bases, the J end lost 3 bases, and 8 bases lay between the germline ends. The length of the CDR3 is 11 residues. Germline CDR1 is SQVTM and CDR2 is ANQGSEA. The DNA of the CDR3 is TGCAGCGTTTCCGACAGCTACGAGCAGTACTTC. Its protein is CSVSDSYEQYF.

This chain joins TRBV19 and TRBJ2-3; 7 nucleotides line up with TRBD1. V shed 5 bases and J 12 bases; nucleotides not matched to a gene: 8. This CDR3 is built from 12 residues. Germline loops: CDR1 LNHDA, CDR2 SQIVND (reference sequence). The CDR3 here is CASSAIQGSQYF. The CDR3 DNA follows: TGTGCCAGTAGTGCTATACAGGGGAGCCAGTATTTT.

Only one count was recorded for this clonotype. The rearrangement uses TRBV4-1 and TRBJ2-3; D gene unclear. The CDR3 has 15 residues. Trimming cost V 3 bases and J 1 base, with 11 bases left between them. CDR1 is MGHRA, CDR2 YSYEKL, per germline. The CDR3 region is CASSQPSRGTDTQYF. Here the CDR3 DNA reads TGCGCCAGCAGCCAGCCGTCACGGGGCACAGATACGCAGTATTTT.

The J gene is TRBJ2-3, the V gene TRBV29-1; D not resolved. The CDR3 runs 13 residues. Germline V gene lookup returns CDR1 SQVTM and CDR2 ANQGSEA. Trimming removed 2 bases from V and 0 bases from J, with 6 bases in between. CDR3 bases: TGCAGCGTTGAATACACCAGCACAGATACGCAGTATTTT. This codes for CSVEYTSTDTQYF.

J is TRBJ2-3 and V is TRBV3-1, with a weak D call TRBD1 (6 bases). Trimming left V 7 bases short and J 6 bases short, with 8 bases between. The CDR3 runs to 11 residues. Germline loops: CDR1 LGHDT, CDR2 YNNKEL (reference sequence). The CDR3 nucleotides read TGTGCCAGCACCCAGGGGGATACGCAGTATTTT. Translated: CASTQGDTQYF.

The rearrangement joins TRBV3-1 to TRBJ2-7; 10 bases map to TRBD1. Germline V gene data show CDR1 as LGHDT and CDR2 as YNNKEL (reference sequence). The CDR3 covers 14 residues. V dropped 6 bases and J dropped 4; count of bases not matched to a gene: 6. CDR3 DNA sequence: TGTGCCAGCAGAGGAAGGGACAGGGGTTACGAGCAGTACTTC. As protein: CASRGRDRGYEQYF.

V is TRBV12-5 and J is TRBJ1-5, with D hard to call. The CDR3 has 12 amino acids. Per the germline V gene, CDR1 is LGHNT and CDR2 is FRNRAP. V shed 6 bases and J shed 9 bases, with 12 bases lying between them. CDR3 nucleotides: TGTGCTAGTGGCCGCCCAGCGTGGCCCCAGCATTTT. Its protein is CASGRPAWPQHF.

The chain combines TRBV30 with TRBJ2-7, with D possibly matching TRBD2 (6 bases). The V end lost 3 bases, the J end lost 4 bases, and 19 bases lay between the germline ends. CDR1 and CDR2 (germline): GTSNPN, SVGIG (reference sequence). The CDR3 consists of 15 residues. In DNA, the CDR3 is TGTGCCTGGAGAGGGCGGGGAGCGCCGGTATACGAGCAGTACTTC. Translated, it gives CAWRGRGAPVYEQYF. The whole variable domain, filled in from reference TRBV30 and TRBJ2-7, reads SQTIHQWPATLVQPVGSPLSLECTVEGTSNPNLYWYRQAAGRGLQLLFYSVGIGQISSEVPQNLSASRPQDRQFILSSKKLLLSDSGFYLCAWRGRGAPVYEQYFGPGTRLTVT.